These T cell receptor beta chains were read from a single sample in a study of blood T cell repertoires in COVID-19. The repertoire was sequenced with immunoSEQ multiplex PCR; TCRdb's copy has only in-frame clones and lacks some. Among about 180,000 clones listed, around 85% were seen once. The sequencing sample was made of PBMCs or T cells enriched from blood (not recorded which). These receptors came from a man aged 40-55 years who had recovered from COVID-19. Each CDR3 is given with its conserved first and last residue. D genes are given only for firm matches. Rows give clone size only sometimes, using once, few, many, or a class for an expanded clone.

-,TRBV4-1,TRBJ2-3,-,TGCGCCAGCAGCCAGGGGTGGGGGGGCACAGATACGCAGTATTTT,CASSQGWGGTDTQYF
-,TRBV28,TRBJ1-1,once,TGTGCCAGCAGCCAAGTTCGGACTGAAGCTTTCTTT,CASSQVRTEAFF
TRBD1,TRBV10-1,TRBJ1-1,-,TGCGCCAGCAGTGAAAGACAGGGGGCGGCTGAAGCTTTCTTT,CASSERQGAAEAFF
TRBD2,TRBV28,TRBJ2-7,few,TGTGCCAGCAGGATTACTAGCGGGAGGTCCTACGAGCAGTACTTC,CASRITSGRSYEQYF
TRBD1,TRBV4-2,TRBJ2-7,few,TGTGCCAGCAGCCAACCTATGGACAGGGGGGGTTACGAGCAGTACTTC,CASSQPMDRGGYEQYF
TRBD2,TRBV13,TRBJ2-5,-,TGTGCCAGCACCGAAGCGGGGGGGCCAGAGACCCAGTACTTC,CASTEAGGPETQYF
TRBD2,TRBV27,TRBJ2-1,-,TGTGCCAGCAGTCTGAGCGGGAGAAATGAGCAGTTCTTC,CASSLSGRNEQFF
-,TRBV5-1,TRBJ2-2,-,TGCGCCAGCAGCTTGGAGGGGGCCGGGGAGCTGTTTTTT,CASSLEGAGELFF
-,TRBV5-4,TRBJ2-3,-,TGTGCCAGCAGCTTGGGTATGGCTAGCGGCACAGATACGCAGTATTTT,CASSLGMASGTDTQYF
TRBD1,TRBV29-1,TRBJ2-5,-,TGCAGCGTTCCCCAGAGGGGGCCCCGGGAGACCCAGTACTTC,CSVPQRGPRETQYF
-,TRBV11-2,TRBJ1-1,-,TGTGCCAGCAGCTTAGCGGGAGATGGCTCTGAAGCTTTCTTT,CASSLAGDGSEAFF
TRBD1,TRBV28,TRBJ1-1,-,TGTGCCAGCAGTTTTAGCCCTAGGGGGCCTCAAATGAACACTGAAGCTTTCTTT,CASSFSPRGPQMNTEAFF
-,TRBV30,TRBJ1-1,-,TGTGCCTGGAGTGGACCTAAGCGGGGTGGTTCCCCTGAAGCTTTCTTT,CAWSGPKRGGSPEAFF
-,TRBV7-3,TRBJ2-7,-,TGTGCCAGCAGATCCCTTATAGGCGTGCCTTCAGCGGTTGGCGAGCAGTACTTC,CASRSLIGVPSAVGEQYF
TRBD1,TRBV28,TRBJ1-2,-,TGTGCCAGTACCCCCGGGACAGGGGACTATGGCTACACCTTC,CASTPGTGDYGYTF
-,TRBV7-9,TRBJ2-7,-,TGTGCCAGTCGGGGGAGGTTCGAGCAGTACTTC,CASRGRFEQYF
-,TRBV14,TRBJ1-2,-,TGTGCCAGCAGCCAAGTAGGAGGCTATGGCTACACCTTC,CASSQVGGYGYTF
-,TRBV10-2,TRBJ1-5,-,TGCGCCAGCAGTCGCAGGGCAGATTCCAATCAGCCCCAGCATTTT,CASSRRADSNQPQHF
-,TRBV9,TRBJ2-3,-,TGTGCCAGCAGCGCAGGGGGAGGTTTTTCCACAGATACGCAGTATTTT,CASSAGGGFSTDTQYF
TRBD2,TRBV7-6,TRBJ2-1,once,TGTGCCAGCAGCTTAGGGGGACTAGCGGGGCTCCCCAATGAGCAGTTCTTC,CASSLGGLAGLPNEQFF
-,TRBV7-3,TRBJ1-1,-,TGTGCCAGCAGCACCCGACAGAACACTGAAGCTTTCTTT,CASSTRQNTEAFF
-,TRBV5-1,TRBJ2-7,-,TGCGCCAGCCGAACAGGGTTCCTTTCCTACGAGCAGTACTTC,CASRTGFLSYEQYF
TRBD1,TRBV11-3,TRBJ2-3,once,TGTGCCAGCAGCACCAACAGGGGACGGAGCACAGATACGCAGTATTTT,CASSTNRGRSTDTQYF
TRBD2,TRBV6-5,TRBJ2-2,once,TGTGCCAGCAGTTCGGGACTAGCGGTAGGGGAGCTGTTTTTT,CASSSGLAVGELFF
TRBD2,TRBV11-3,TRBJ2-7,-,TGTGCCAGCAGCCCACCCCGGGGGGGTCGAGGGGAGCAGTACTTC,CASSPPRGGRGEQYF
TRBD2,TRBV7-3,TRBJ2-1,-,TGTGCCAGCAGCTTATCGGGTAGCGGGAGAAGGGCTCACAATGAGCAGTTCTTC,CASSLSGSGRRAHNEQFF
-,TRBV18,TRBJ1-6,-,TGTGCCAGCTCAGACAGGTCCCTCAATTCACCCCTCCACTTT,CASSDRSLNSPLHF
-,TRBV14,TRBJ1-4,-,TGTGCCAGCAGGGAGGGGCCCTATGAAAAACTGTTTTTT,CASREGPYEKLFF
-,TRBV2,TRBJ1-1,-,TGTGCCAGCAGCCAAGACAGGTCAGTCCTCACTGAAGCTTTCTTT,CASSQDRSVLTEAFF
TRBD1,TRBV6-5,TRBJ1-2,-,TGTGCCAGCACCAGGGGGCAGGGCTATGGCTACACCTTC,CASTRGQGYGYTF
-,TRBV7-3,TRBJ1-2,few,TGTGCCAGCAGCTTAACGGACAGACTGTATGGCTACACCTTC,CASSLTDRLYGYTF
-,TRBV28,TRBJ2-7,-,TGTGCCAGCAGTTCCTATTCGGACAGCTCCTACGAGCAGTACTTC,CASSSYSDSSYEQYF
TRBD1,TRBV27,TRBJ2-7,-,TGTGCCAGCAGTCCCTCCCCCGGGACAGGGGGCCACGAGCAGTACTTC,CASSPSPGTGGHEQYF
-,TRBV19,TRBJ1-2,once,TGTGCCAGTAGTATACGGCAGGGTGCTACCAATTTTTATGGCTACACCTTC,CASSIRQGATNFYGYTF
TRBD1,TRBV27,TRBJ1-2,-,TGTGCCAGCAGTCAAGGACAGGGGGCGGATGGCTACACCTTC,CASSQGQGADGYTF
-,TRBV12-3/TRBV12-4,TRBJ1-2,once,TGTGCCAGCAGTTTTACGGACTATGGCTACACCTTC,CASSFTDYGYTF
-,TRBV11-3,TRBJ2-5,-,TGTGCCAGCAGCTTAGGAGGGCGGGGAATTGGCCAAGAGACCCAGTACTTC,CASSLGGRGIGQETQYF
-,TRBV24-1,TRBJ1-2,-,TGTGCCACCAGTGATGAGGAGACAGTCTATGGCTACACCTTC,CATSDEETVYGYTF
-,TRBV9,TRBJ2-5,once,TGTGCCAGCAACGGGGAGGGGGTTACCATAGAGACCCAGTACTTC,CASNGEGVTIETQYF
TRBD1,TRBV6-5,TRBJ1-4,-,TGTGCCAGCACCCTTGACAGGGCGAGCGAAAAACTGTTTTTT,CASTLDRASEKLFF
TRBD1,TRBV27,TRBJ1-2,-,TGTGCCAGCAGTTTAGTCGGGAGTGGGACAGGGAGGTATTATGGCTACACCTTC,CASSLVGSGTGRYYGYTF
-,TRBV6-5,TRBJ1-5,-,TGTGCCACTCTCCCCCAGGTAAATCAGCCCCAGCATTTT,CATLPQVNQPQHF
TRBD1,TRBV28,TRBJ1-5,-,TGTGCCAGCAGTTTAGACAGGGGGATGGGGCAGCCCCAGCATTTT,CASSLDRGMGQPQHF
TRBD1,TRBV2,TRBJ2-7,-,TGTGCCAGCAGTGAAAGACAGGGGACCAACGAGCAGTACTTC,CASSERQGTNEQYF
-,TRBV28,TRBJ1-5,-,TGTGCCAGCAGTTTACTTACTACAGGGAGCAATCAGCCCCAGCATTTT,CASSLLTTGSNQPQHF
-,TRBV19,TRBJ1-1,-,TGTGCCAGTAGTATAGGAGGATACACTGAAGCTTTCTTT,CASSIGGYTEAFF
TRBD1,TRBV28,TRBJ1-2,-,TGTGCCAGCAGTTCTCGAGGACAGGGGGATGGCTACACCTTC,CASSSRGQGDGYTF
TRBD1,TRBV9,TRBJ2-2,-,TGTGCCAGCAGCGTTGTTCGTGACAGGGGAAACACCGGGGAGCTGTTTTTT,CASSVVRDRGNTGELFF
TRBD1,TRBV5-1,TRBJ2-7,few,TGCGCCAGCAGCTTATCGGGACAGGGGAGTGAGGAGCAGTACTTC,CASSLSGQGSEEQYF
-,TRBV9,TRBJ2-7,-,TGTGCCAGCAGCTCTACCGGGACAGAGCAGTACTTC,CASSSTGTEQYF